This T cell receptor beta chain came from a study of blood T cell repertoires in COVID-19. The germline V gene encodes CDR1 LGHDT and CDR2 YNNKEL (reference sequence). The V gene lost 1 base and the J gene lost 2 bases, with 17 bases spanning the gap. The length of the CDR3 is 17 residues. TCRdb's copy holds only in-frame clones and misses some; the assay was immunoSEQ multiplex PCR. The sample lists roughly 140,000 clones; around four fifths were seen once. Sequenced input: PBMCs or T cells enriched from blood (not recorded which). The V and J genes are TRBV3-1 (or the pseudogene TRBV3-2) and TRBJ1-2; D perhaps matches TRBD1 (5 bases). The TCR originated in a woman between 35 and 50 years old who had recovered from COVID-19. The CDR3 here is CASSQVAGTGPNYGYTF. CDR3 DNA: TGTGCCAGCAGCCAAGTTGCGGGGACCGGTCCCAACTATGGCTACACCTTC.